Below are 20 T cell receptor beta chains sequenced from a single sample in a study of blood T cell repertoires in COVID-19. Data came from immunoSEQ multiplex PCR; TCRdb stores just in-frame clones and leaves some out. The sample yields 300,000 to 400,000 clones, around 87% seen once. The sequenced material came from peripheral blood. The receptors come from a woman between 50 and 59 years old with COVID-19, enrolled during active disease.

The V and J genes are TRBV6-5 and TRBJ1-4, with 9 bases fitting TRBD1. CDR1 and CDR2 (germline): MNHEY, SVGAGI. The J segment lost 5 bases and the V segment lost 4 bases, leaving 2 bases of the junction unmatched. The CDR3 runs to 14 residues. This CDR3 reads CASSWTGANEKLFF. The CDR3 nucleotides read TGTGCCAGCAGTTGGACAGGGGCGAATGAAAAACTGTTTTTT.

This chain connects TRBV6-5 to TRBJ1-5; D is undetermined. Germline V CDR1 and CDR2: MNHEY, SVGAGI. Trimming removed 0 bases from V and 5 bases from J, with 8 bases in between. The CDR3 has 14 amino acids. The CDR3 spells CASSYSRSYQPQHF. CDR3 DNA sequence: TGTGCCAGCAGTTACTCTAGGAGCTATCAGCCCCAGCATTTT.

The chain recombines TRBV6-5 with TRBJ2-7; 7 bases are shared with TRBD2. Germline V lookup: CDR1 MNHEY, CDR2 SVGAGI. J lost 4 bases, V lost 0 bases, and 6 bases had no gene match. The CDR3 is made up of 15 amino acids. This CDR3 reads CASSYSREPFYEQYF. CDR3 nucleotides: TGTGCCAGCAGTTACTCGCGGGAGCCCTTTTACGAGCAGTACTTC.

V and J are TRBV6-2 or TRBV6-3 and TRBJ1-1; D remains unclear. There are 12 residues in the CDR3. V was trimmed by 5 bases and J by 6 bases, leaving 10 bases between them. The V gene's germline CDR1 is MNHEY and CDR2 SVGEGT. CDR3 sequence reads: CASSQFFSEAFF. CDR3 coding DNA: TGTGCCAGCAGTCAATTTTTTTCTGAAGCTTTCTTT.

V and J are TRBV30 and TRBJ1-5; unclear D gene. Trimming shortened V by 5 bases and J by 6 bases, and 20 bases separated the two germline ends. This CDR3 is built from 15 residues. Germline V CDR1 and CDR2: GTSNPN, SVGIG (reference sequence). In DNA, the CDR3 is TGTGCCTGGGGCGGCGAGGTCATTGGAGGTCAGCCCCAGCATTTT. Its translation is CAWGGEVIGGQPQHF.

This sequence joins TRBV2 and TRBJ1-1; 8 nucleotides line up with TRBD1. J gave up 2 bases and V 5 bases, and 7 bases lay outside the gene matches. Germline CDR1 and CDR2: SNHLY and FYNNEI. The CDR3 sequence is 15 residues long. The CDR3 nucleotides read TGTGCCAGCAGTTCCAGGACAGGGAGAAACACTGAAGCTTTCTTT. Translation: CASSSRTGRNTEAFF. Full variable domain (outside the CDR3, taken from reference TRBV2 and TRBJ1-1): EPEVTQTPSHQVTQMGQEVILRCVPISNHLYFYWYRQILGQKVEFLVSFYNNEISEKSEIFDDQFSVERPDGSNFTLKIRSTKLEDSAMYFCASSSRTGRNTEAFFGQGTRLTVV.

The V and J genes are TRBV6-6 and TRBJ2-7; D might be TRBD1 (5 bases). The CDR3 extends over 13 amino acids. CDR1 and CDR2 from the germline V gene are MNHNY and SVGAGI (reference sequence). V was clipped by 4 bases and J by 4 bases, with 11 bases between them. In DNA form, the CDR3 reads TGTGCCAGCAGTTTCCCTGGACAATACGAGCAGTACTTC. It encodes CASSFPGQYEQYF.

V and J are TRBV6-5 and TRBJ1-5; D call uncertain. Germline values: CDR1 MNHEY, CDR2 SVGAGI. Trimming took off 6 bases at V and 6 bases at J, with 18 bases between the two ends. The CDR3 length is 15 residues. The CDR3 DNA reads TGTGCCAGCAGCCCAGGACTCATAGGGATTCAGCCCCAGCATTTT. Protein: CASSPGLIGIQPQHF.

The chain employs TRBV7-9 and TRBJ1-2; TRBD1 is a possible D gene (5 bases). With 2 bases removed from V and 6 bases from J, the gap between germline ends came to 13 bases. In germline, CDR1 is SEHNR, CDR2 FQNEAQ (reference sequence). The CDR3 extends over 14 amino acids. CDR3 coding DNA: TGTGCCAGCAGCTTAATAGGGGTCGGTGATGGCTACACCTTC. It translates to CASSLIGVGDGYTF. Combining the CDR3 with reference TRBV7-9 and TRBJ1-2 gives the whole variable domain DTGVSQNPRHKITKRGQNVTFRCDPISEHNRLYWYRQTLGQGPEFLTYFQNEAQLEKSRLLSDRFSAERPKGSFSTLEIQRTEQGDSAMYLCASSLIGVGDGYTFGSGTRLTVV.

CDR3 DNA sequence: TGTGCCACCAGCAGAGTCCGCGGGGGCGATCACTATGGCTACACCTTC. Translated, it gives CATSRVRGGDHYGYTF. V and J are TRBV15 and TRBJ1-2; TRBD1 might be the D (6 bases). Between the trimmed V and J ends, which lost 1 base and 3 bases, there was a span of 15 bases. Germline CDR1 reads LNHNV; CDR2 reads YYDKDF (reference sequence). The CDR3 has 16 amino acids.

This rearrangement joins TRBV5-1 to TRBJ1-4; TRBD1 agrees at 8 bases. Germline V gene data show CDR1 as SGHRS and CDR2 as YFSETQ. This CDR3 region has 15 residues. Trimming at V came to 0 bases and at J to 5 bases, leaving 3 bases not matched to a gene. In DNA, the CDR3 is TGCGCCAGCAGCTTGGGGACAGGGTTAAATGAAAAACTGTTTTTT. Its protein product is CASSLGTGLNEKLFF.

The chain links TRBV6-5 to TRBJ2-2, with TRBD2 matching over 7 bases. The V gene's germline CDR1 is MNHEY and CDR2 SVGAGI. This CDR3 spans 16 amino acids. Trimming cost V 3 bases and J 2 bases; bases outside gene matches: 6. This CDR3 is CASSYTAGVNTGELFF. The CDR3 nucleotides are TGTGCCAGCAGTTATACGGCGGGAGTAAACACCGGGGAGCTGTTTTTT.

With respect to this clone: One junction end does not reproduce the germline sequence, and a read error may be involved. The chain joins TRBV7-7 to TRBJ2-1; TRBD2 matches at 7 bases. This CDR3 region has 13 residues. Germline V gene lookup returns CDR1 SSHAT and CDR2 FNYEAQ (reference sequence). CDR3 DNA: TGTGCTAGCAGCTCTCGACTAGCAGCTGAGCAGTTCTTC. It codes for CASSSRLAAEQFF.

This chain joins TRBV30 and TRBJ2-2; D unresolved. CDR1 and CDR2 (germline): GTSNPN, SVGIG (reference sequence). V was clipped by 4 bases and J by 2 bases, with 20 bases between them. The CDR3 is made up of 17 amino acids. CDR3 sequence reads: CAWTSWRISSNTGELFF. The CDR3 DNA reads TGTGCCTGGACTTCTTGGCGGATCTCGTCCAACACCGGGGAGCTGTTTTTT.

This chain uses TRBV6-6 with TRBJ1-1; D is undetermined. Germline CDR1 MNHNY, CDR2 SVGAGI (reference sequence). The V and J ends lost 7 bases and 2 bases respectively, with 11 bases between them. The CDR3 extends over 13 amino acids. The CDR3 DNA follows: TGTGCCAGCAAGCGGGAACTTAACACTGAAGCTTTCTTT. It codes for CASKRELNTEAFF.

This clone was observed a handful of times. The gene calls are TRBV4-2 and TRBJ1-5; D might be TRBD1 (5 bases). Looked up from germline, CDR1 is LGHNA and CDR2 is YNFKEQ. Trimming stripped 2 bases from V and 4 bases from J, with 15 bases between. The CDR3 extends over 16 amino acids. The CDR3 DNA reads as TGTGCCAGCAGCCAAAATACCCAGGGTCTAAATCAGCCCCAGCATTTT. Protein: CASSQNTQGLNQPQHF.

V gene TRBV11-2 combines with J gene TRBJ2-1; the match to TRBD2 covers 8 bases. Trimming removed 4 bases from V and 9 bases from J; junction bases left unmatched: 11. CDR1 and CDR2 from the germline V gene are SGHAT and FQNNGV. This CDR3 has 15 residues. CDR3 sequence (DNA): TGTGCCAGCAGCTCCAAGCGGGAGAGCGCGGGTGAGCAGTTCTTC. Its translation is CASSSKRESAGEQFF.

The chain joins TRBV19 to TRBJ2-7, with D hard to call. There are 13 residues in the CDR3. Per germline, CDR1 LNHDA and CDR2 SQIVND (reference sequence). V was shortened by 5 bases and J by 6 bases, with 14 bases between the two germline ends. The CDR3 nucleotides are TGTGCCAGTAGTGGCACAGTCCCCGGCGAGCAGTACTTC. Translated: CASSGTVPGEQYF.

DNA of the CDR3: TGTGCCAGCAGCCGGGGGGACCAGAGCTCCTATAATTCACCCCTCCACTTT. This translates into CASSRGDQSSYNSPLHF. This chain uses TRBV13 with TRBJ1-6, with D possibly matching TRBD1 (5 bases). The V gene's germline CDR1 is PRHDT and CDR2 FYEKMQ (reference sequence). CDR3 length: 17 amino acids. Trimming left V 5 bases short and J 0 bases short, with 14 bases between. Combining the CDR3 with reference TRBV13 and TRBJ1-6 gives the whole variable domain AAGVIQSPRHLIKEKRETATLKCYPIPRHDTVYWYQQGPGQDPQFLISFYEKMQSDKGSIPDRFSAQQFSDYHSELNMSSLELGDSALYFCASSRGDQSSYNSPLHFGNGTRLTVT.

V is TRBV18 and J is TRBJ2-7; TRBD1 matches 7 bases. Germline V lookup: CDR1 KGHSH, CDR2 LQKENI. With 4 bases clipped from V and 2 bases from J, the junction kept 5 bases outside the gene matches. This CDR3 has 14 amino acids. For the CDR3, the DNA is TGTGCCAGCTCACTGGGGACAGCCCCCTACGAGCAGTACTTC. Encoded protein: CASSLGTAPYEQYF. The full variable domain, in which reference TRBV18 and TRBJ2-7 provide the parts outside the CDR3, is NAGVMQNPRHLVRRRGQEARLRCSPMKGHSHVYWYRQLPEEGLKFMVYLQKENIIDESGMPKERFSAEFPKEGPSILRIQQVVRGDSAAYFCASSLGTAPYEQYFGPGTRLTVT.